Below, 20 T cell receptor beta chains from the same sample are listed, as sequenced in a study of PD-1 blockade in classical Hodgkin lymphoma. Clones were sequenced by immunoSEQ multiplex PCR, and TCRdb holds only the in-frame ones, with some missing. The repertoire holds about 20,000 clones, with approximately 68% as singletons. Time point defined: cycle 4 day 1 (C4D1), after around six weeks of nivolumab. Each patient's relapse followed autologous stem cell transplantation, and brentuximab vedotin exposure varied. The specimen was peripheral blood mononuclear cells (PBMCs), collected before the fourth cycle of nivolumab. The receptors come from a human donor with classical Hodgkin lymphoma.

The rearrangement links TRBV5-1 to TRBJ2-7; 9 nucleotides match TRBD2. The CDR3 length is 15 residues. The J segment lost 2 bases and the V segment lost 2 bases, leaving 5 bases of the junction unmatched. Germline V gene lookup returns CDR1 SGHRS and CDR2 YFSETQ. DNA for the CDR3: TGCGCCAGCAGCTTAGCGGGAGGTTATACCTACGAGCAGTACTTC. Amino acid sequence: CASSLAGGYTYEQYF. Drawing the rest from reference TRBV5-1 and TRBJ2-7, the complete variable domain is KAGVTQTPRYLIKTRGQQVTLSCSPISGHRSVSWYQQTPGQGLQFLFEYFSETQRNKGNFPGRFSGRQFSNSRSEMNVSTLELGDSALYLCASSLAGGYTYEQYFGPGTRLTVT.

V usage is TRBV5-1 and J usage is TRBJ1-2, with 7 bases lining up with TRBD1. Germline loops: CDR1 SGHRS, CDR2 YFSETQ. Losses at the gene ends were 0 bases for V and 8 bases for J; bases not matched to a gene: 7. CDR3 length equals 14 residues. The CDR3 DNA reads TGCGCCAGCAGCTTGGTAGCAGGGGGAGGCGGCTACACCTTC. Its protein is CASSLVAGGGGYTF.

The J gene is TRBJ1-1, the V gene TRBV6-1; 7 nucleotides align to TRBD1. The CDR3 extends over 14 amino acids. The J segment lost 4 bases and the V segment lost 10 bases, leaving 12 bases of the junction unmatched. Germline CDR1 and CDR2: MNHNS and SASEGT. The CDR3 DNA sequence: TGTGCCACGGGACAGAAGTACCTTATCACTGAAGCTTTCTTT. It translates to CATGQKYLITEAFF.

This clone was found a few times. In DNA form, the CDR3 reads TGTGCCAGCCAGACAGGCGCCACCGGGGAGCTGTTTTTT. Protein sequence: CASQTGATGELFF. V gene TRBV2 combines with J gene TRBJ2-2; TRBD1 is a possible D gene (6 bases). The germline gives CDR1 SNHLY, CDR2 FYNNEI. There are 13 residues in the CDR3. V lost 8 bases to trimming and J lost 4 bases, with 11 bases between them.

The chain joins TRBV29-1 to TRBJ2-7; TRBD1 matches at 11 bases. The J segment lost 1 base and the V segment lost 6 bases, leaving 5 bases of the junction unmatched. From germline, CDR1 is SQVTM and CDR2 ANQGSEA. The CDR3 spans 14 residues. The DNA of the CDR3 is TGCAGCGTCGAGGGACAGGGGGATTCCTACGAGCAGTACTTC. It specifies CSVEGQGDSYEQYF.

The chain is built from TRBV4-1 and TRBJ1-2; no definite D call. The germline V and J ends were trimmed by 0 bases and 2 bases, with 13 bases remaining between them. The CDR3 runs to 16 residues. From germline, CDR1 is MGHRA and CDR2 YSYEKL. CDR3 bases: TGCGCCAGCAGCCAAGAAAATAGGGCAGTAAACTATGGCTACACCTTC. This sequence encodes CASSQENRAVNYGYTF.

The rearrangement joins TRBV6-1 to TRBJ1-6; no reliable D call. V was cut by 3 bases and J by 1 base, with 7 bases left in between. The CDR3 loop spans 15 amino acids. Germline-derived CDR1 and CDR2 are MNHNS and SASEGT. CDR3 loop: CASSDRGSYNSPLHF. The CDR3 nucleotides read TGTGCCAGCAGTGATAGAGGTTCCTATAATTCACCCCTCCACTTT.

To note about this clone: Other DNA sequences from this sample encode an identical CDR3 as well. The chain is built from TRBV29-1 and TRBJ2-1, with 11 nucleotides matching TRBD2. Germline V gives CDR1 SQVTM, CDR2 ANQGSEA. The CDR3 spans 15 residues. V was pared by 6 bases and J by 1 base, with 5 bases of the junction left unmatched. The CDR3 DNA reads as TGCAGCGTCCCCGGGACTAGCGGTTCCTACAATGAGCAGTTCTTC. Translating it yields CSVPGTSGSYNEQFF.

This clone was seen a single time. This sequence joins TRBV7-8 and TRBJ2-2; 7 bases map to TRBD2. The ends lost 2 bases at V and 9 bases at J; junction bases unmatched: 12. The germline gives CDR1 SGHVS, CDR2 FQNEAQ. The CDR3 covers 16 residues. This CDR3 is CASSLPRLAPGRELFF. The DNA of the CDR3 is TGTGCCAGCAGCTTACCGAGACTAGCCCCCGGCCGGGAGCTGTTTTTT.

A few counts support this clone. The chain joins TRBV5-1 to TRBJ2-7; D unresolved. The CDR3 consists of 13 residues. The germline V gene encodes CDR1 SGHRS and CDR2 YFSETQ. V was shortened by 4 bases and J by 0 bases, with 8 bases between the two germline ends. The CDR3 DNA sequence: TGCGCCAGCAGCCCCCCGGACTCCTACGAGCAGTACTTC. It is translated as CASSPPDSYEQYF.

The genes are TRBV5-1 and TRBJ2-1, with TRBD1 matching 7 bases. CDR1 and CDR2 from the germline V gene are SGHRS and YFSETQ. The V segment lost 2 bases and the J segment 0 bases; nucleotides outside the gene matches: 5. This CDR3 comprises 16 residues. CDR3 in DNA: TGCGCCAGCAGCTTAGAGGGGGCTGGCTCCTACAATGAGCAGTTCTTC. This encodes CASSLEGAGSYNEQFF.

V is TRBV5-1 and J is TRBJ1-1; no reliable D call. V was cut by 4 bases and J by 0 bases, with 13 bases left in between. The germline CDR1 and CDR2 sequences are SGHRS and YFSETQ. There are 15 residues in the CDR3. CDR3 coding DNA: TGCGCCAGCAGCGAACAAGACGGTTTGAACACTGAAGCTTTCTTT. Its translation: CASSEQDGLNTEAFF.

This clone was picked up one time. The genes are TRBV5-4 and TRBJ2-1; 10 bases are a match to TRBD2. This CDR3 spans 19 amino acids. CDR1 and CDR2 from the germline V gene are SGHNT and YYREEE (reference sequence). The trim removed 0 bases at V and 1 base at J, leaving 10 bases unmatched. Here the CDR3 reads CASSLAQREGRPSYNEQFF. The CDR3 DNA reads as TGTGCCAGCAGCTTGGCTCAGCGGGAGGGACGCCCGTCCTACAATGAGCAGTTCTTC.

This chain links TRBV28 with TRBJ2-7; no clear D gene. Germline V gene sequence: CDR1 MDHEN, CDR2 SYDVKM. The CDR3 has 13 residues. V was pared by 3 bases and J by 2 bases, with 8 bases between. The CDR3 nucleotides read TGTGCCAGCAGTTTCGGTATTACCTACGAGCAGTACTTC. Its translation is CASSFGITYEQYF. Together with reference TRBV28 and TRBJ2-7, the CDR3 gives the full variable domain: DVKVTQSSRYLVKRTGEKVFLECVQDMDHENMFWYRQDPGLGLRLIYFSYDVKMKEKGDIPEGYSVSREKKERFSLILESASTNQTSMYLCASSFGITYEQYFGPGTRLTVT.

The V gene is TRBV7-6, the J gene TRBJ2-7; 7 bases agree with TRBD2. This CDR3 is 14 amino acids long. CDR1 is SGHVS, CDR2 FNYEAQ, per germline. Trimming removed 1 base from V and 2 bases from J; junction bases left unmatched: 2. As DNA, the CDR3 is TGTGCCAGCAGCTTAGGCGGACTAGCCTACGAGCAGTACTTC. Translated: CASSLGGLAYEQYF.

The chain is built from TRBV27 and TRBJ2-7, with TRBD1 matching 7 bases. Germline V CDR1 and CDR2: MNHEY, SMNVEV (reference sequence). This CDR3 has 14 amino acids. With 2 bases clipped from V and 5 bases from J, the junction kept 6 bases outside the gene matches. CDR3 region: CASSLRDREDEQYF. CDR3 DNA sequence: TGTGCCAGCAGTTTAAGAGACAGGGAAGACGAGCAGTACTTC.

This chain connects TRBV18 to TRBJ2-7; 9 bases fit TRBD1. The CDR3 spans 14 residues. Trimming took 5 bases from V and 3 from J; bases not matched to a gene: 5. Germline-derived CDR1 and CDR2 are KGHSH and LQKENI. DNA for the CDR3: TGTGCCAGCTCAACCGGGACAGGGAACTACGAGCAGTACTTC. Translated: CASSTGTGNYEQYF.

This clone was counted only a few times. This chain joins TRBV11-2 and TRBJ2-2; D is possibly TRBD2 (6 bases). The CDR3 sequence is 14 residues long. The V gene's germline CDR1 is SGHAT and CDR2 FQNNGV. With 8 bases removed from V and 1 base from J, the gap between germline ends came to 11 bases. The CDR3 DNA reads as TGTGCCAGCCCACTGGGAGGGAACACCGGGGAGCTGTTTTTT. Translation gives CASPLGGNTGELFF.

The chain joins TRBV27 to TRBJ1-2; a weak D match, TRBD1 (5 bases). The V end lost 0 bases, the J end lost 4 bases, and 12 bases lay between the germline ends. The CDR3 length is 15 residues. CDR1 is MNHEY, CDR2 SMNVEV, per germline (reference sequence). This CDR3 reads CASSLSGRVPYGYTF. CDR3 bases: TGTGCCAGCAGTTTATCGGGCAGGGTGCCCTATGGCTACACCTTC.

This clone was recorded only once. The gene calls are TRBV6-6 and TRBJ2-1, with D perhaps TRBD2 (6 bases). Trimming removed 4 bases at V and 0 bases at J, with 13 bases between. This CDR3 is built from 16 residues. In germline, CDR1 is MNHNY, CDR2 SVGAGI (reference sequence). CDR3 region: CASSSGTLGSYNEQFF. CDR3 DNA: TGTGCCAGCAGTTCCGGGACTCTAGGCTCCTACAATGAGCAGTTCTTC.